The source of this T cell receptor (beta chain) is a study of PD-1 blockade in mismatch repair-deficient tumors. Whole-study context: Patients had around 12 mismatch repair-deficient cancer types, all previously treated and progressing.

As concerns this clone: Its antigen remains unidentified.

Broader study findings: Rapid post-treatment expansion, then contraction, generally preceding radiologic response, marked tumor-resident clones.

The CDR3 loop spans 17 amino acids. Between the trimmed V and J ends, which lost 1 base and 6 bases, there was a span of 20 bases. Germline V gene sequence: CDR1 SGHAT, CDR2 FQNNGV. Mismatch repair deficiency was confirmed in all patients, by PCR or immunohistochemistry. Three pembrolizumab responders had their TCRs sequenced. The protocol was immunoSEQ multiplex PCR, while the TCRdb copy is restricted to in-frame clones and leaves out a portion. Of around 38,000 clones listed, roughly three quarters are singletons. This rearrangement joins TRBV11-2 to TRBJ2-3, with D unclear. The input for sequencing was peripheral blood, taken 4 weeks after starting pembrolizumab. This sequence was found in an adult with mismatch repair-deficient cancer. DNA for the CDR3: TGTGCCAGCAGCTTAGTAGCTCGGGCCCCTCTCTACGATACGCAGTATTTT. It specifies CASSLVARAPLYDTQYF.